This T cell receptor (beta chain) was found in a study of T-cell memory formation after mild COVID-19. MiXCR, applied by TCRdb to the 5' RACE reads, yields one record per CDR3 protein. The data contain some 440,000 distinct CDR3 sequences, more than 20% of them seen just once; the ten biggest clones take up roughly an eighth. The CDR3 is 16 amino acids. V was cut by 0 bases and J by 0 bases, with 9 bases left in between. CDR1 LGHNA and CDR2 YSLEER come from the germline V gene. Regarding this clonotype: The antigen is undetermined.

Study-wide findings and caveats: SARS-CoV-2 specificity was not confirmed for second-wave clones peaking on day 37.

This chain joins TRBV4-3 and TRBJ2-1, with unresolved D. This sequence was found in an adult woman who had mild COVID-19 (a few samples of this study predate the infection). Cell type and time point are not known. Source material: PBMCs or a T cell subset sorted from them (not recorded which). DNA for the CDR3: TGCGCCAGCAGCCAAGATGTGGGCTCCTCCTACAATGAGCAGTTCTTC. Its translation is CASSQDVGSSYNEQFF.